These 3 T cell receptor beta chains originate from one sample sequenced in a study of CD8+CD57+ T cells in acquired aplastic anemia. Researchers used genomic DNA as the template to profile TCR beta VDJ and CDR3. TCRdb reprocessed the reads with MiXCR, giving one entry per CDR3 protein. This sample has about 140,000 distinct CDR3 sequences; 40% to 45% occur once, and the top ten carry 8% to 9%. Sequenced material: sorted CD4+, CD8+, or CD8+CD57+ T cells (not recorded which) from PBMCs. Receptors originate from a human donor in good health, serving as a control.

The chain combines TRBV5-6 with TRBJ1-6, with 8 bases matching TRBD1. The CDR3 loop spans 17 amino acids. The V and J ends lost 4 bases and 1 base, in that order; junction bases with no gene match: 7. Germline V gene sequence: CDR1 SGHDT, CDR2 YYEEEE. CDR3 amino acids: CASSLDRVVSYNSPLHF. CDR3 bases: TGTGCCAGCAGCCTGGACAGGGTGGTATCCTATAATTCACCCCTCCACTTT.

In DNA form, the CDR3 reads TGTGCCATCAGTGAGTCGCTAGGGTTGGGCACAGATACGCAGTATTTT. Its protein is CAISESLGLGTDTQYF. This chain joins TRBV10-3 and TRBJ2-3; D unresolved. V was cut by 0 bases and J by 1 base, with 11 bases left in between. Germline assignment: CDR1 ENHRY and CDR2 SYGVKD. There are 16 residues in the CDR3.

This clonotype has at least ten counts. V and J are TRBV5-1 and TRBJ2-7; a weak D match, TRBD1 (6 bases). The germline V and J ends were trimmed by 2 bases and 3 bases, with 12 bases remaining between them. The CDR3 has 14 residues. The germline V gene encodes CDR1 SGHRS and CDR2 YFSETQ. The CDR3 sequence is CASSFNVGGYEQYF. CDR3 DNA: TGCGCCAGCAGCTTTAATGTAGGGGGCTACGAGCAGTACTTC.